One sample yielded the 25 T cell receptor beta chains listed below, sequenced in a study of vaccination and CD4 T cells after COVID-19. Time point reported: late sampling 161 to 241 days after vaccination in a few convalescent patients. TCRdb redid the calling of the PCR reads with MiXCR, one entry per CDR3 protein. The sample contains more than 35,000 distinct CDR3 sequences, about 34% of which appear only once. Source: CD4+ T cells from blood, taken about 7 months after SARS-CoV-2 vaccination. The receptors originated from a human donor who had recovered from COVID-19.

This chain links TRBV4-3 with TRBJ2-7; D unclear. From germline, CDR1 is LGHNA and CDR2 YSLEER. This CDR3 is built from 14 residues. Between the trimmed V and J ends, which lost 2 bases and 1 base, there was a span of 9 bases. CDR3 nucleotide sequence: TGCGCCAGCAGCCAATCATATGGTTCCTACGAGCAGTACTTC. Its translation: CASSQSYGSYEQYF.

The V gene is TRBV6-1, the J gene TRBJ2-7, with 7 positions matching TRBD2. There are 16 residues in the CDR3. Germline CDR1 and CDR2: MNHNS and SASEGT. Unmatched junction bases numbered 9, after V lost 2 bases and J lost 2 bases. The CDR3 coding sequence is TGTGCCAGCAGTGAATGGGGCGAGCGGGGCGCCTACGAGCAGTACTTC. Translating it yields CASSEWGERGAYEQYF.

In its sample, this clonotype was seen once. The chain recombines TRBV28 with TRBJ2-1, with TRBD2 matching over 10 bases. The CDR3 sequence is 16 residues long. The V and J ends lost 4 bases and 7 bases, in that order; junction bases with no gene match: 10. The V gene's germline CDR1 is MDHEN and CDR2 SYDVKM. CDR3 region: CASSSASASGRNEQFF. The CDR3 bases are TGTGCCAGCAGTTCCGCTAGCGCTAGCGGGAGAAATGAGCAGTTCTTC.

V and J are TRBV24-1 and TRBJ2-5; possibly TRBD1 for D (6 bases). The CDR3 extends over 15 amino acids. V was pared by 4 bases and J by 5 bases, with 16 bases between. CDR1 is KGHDR and CDR2 is SFDVKD in the germline V gene. The CDR3 DNA reads TGTGCCACCAGTGACACCAGGCAGGGGCCGGAGACCCAGTACTTC. This translates into CATSDTRQGPETQYF.

The V and J genes are TRBV7-6 and TRBJ2-3; D unclear. V was trimmed by 6 bases and J by 2 bases, leaving 12 bases between them. The germline V gene encodes CDR1 SGHVS and CDR2 FNYEAQ. CDR3 length: 14 residues. The CDR3 nucleotides are TGTGCCAGCAGATCAGCGTTTTCCACAGATACGCAGTATTTT. This translates into CASRSAFSTDTQYF.

This clonotype was recorded a few times. One end of the junction varies from germline; a read error may be responsible. The rearrangement joins TRBV20-1 to TRBJ1-5; D uncertain. Germline V gene sequence: CDR1 DFQATT, CDR2 SNEGSKA (reference sequence). This CDR3 is built from 16 residues. CDR3 nucleotides: TGCAGTGCAAGAGAGCCGGGGTTAGGTAGCAATCAGCCCCAGCATTTT. This gives the protein CSAREPGLGSNQPQHF.

This rearrangement joins TRBV28 to TRBJ2-7; D not certain. Trimming stripped 7 bases from V and 4 bases from J, with 14 bases between. Germline CDR1 reads MDHEN; CDR2 reads SYDVKM. The CDR3 has 13 amino acids. For the CDR3, the DNA is TGTGCCAGCACTCGAGTTCGGGCTTACGAGCAGTACTTC. Translating gives CASTRVRAYEQYF.

V and J are TRBV7-3 and TRBJ2-3; 9 bases fit TRBD2. The junction had 10 bases not matched to a gene; V was cut back by 5 bases and J by 7 bases. In germline, CDR1 is SGHTA, CDR2 FQGTGA. The CDR3 is 15 amino acids. The CDR3 loop reads CASSLGASGMNTQYF. As DNA, the CDR3 is TGTGCCAGCAGCCTAGGGGCTAGCGGGATGAATACGCAGTATTTT.

The sample holds a few counts of this clonotype. CDR3 sequence reads: CASSGSAAGTEAFF. In DNA form, the CDR3 reads TGTGCCAGTAGCGGTTCCGCCGCGGGCACTGAAGCTTTCTTT. The V and J genes are TRBV19 and TRBJ1-1; D remains unclear. Germline CDR1 is LNHDA and CDR2 is SQIVND (reference sequence). The CDR3 is made up of 14 amino acids. Trimming removed 6 bases at V and 4 bases at J, with 15 bases between.

There are a few counts of this clonotype. This chain links TRBV5-4 with TRBJ1-1, with 10 bases identical to TRBD1. This CDR3 spans 13 amino acids. V shed 4 bases and J 6 bases; nucleotides not matched to a gene: 3. Germline assignment: CDR1 SGHNT and CDR2 YYREEE (reference sequence). CDR3 loop: CASSPGQGAEAFF. In nucleotides, the CDR3 is TGTGCCAGCAGCCCCGGACAGGGGGCTGAAGCTTTCTTT.

This clonotype showed up many times. This chain connects TRBV27 to TRBJ1-6; D ambiguous. Trimming removed 5 bases from V and 6 bases from J, with 11 bases in between. The CDR3 runs to 14 residues. The germline gives CDR1 MNHEY, CDR2 SMNVEV (reference sequence). CDR3 nucleotide sequence: TGTGCCAGCAGTCCGGATGGGATTAATTCACCCCTCCACTTT. Amino acids: CASSPDGINSPLHF.

The chain uses TRBV30 and TRBJ2-7, with no clear D. This CDR3 comprises 13 residues. V lost 1 base to trimming and J lost 5 bases, with 12 bases between them. Germline CDR1 is GTSNPN and CDR2 is SVGIG (reference sequence). In DNA form, the CDR3 reads TGTGCCTGGAGTGCAGGCGCTCAAGACGAGCAGTACTTC. Protein sequence: CAWSAGAQDEQYF. The full variable domain, with the rest looked up from reference TRBV30 and TRBJ2-7, is SQTIHQWPATLVQPVGSPLSLECTVEGTSNPNLYWYRQAAGRGLQLLFYSVGIGQISSEVPQNLSASRPQDRQFILSSKKLLLSDSGFYLCAWSAGAQDEQYFGPGTRLTVT.

There are a few counts of this clonotype. V gene TRBV2 combines with J gene TRBJ2-3; TRBD2 might be the D (6 bases). Per germline, CDR1 SNHLY and CDR2 FYNNEI. Trimming stripped 2 bases from V and 3 bases from J, with 9 bases between. The CDR3 loop spans 14 amino acids. In nucleotides, the CDR3 is TGTGCCAGCAGTGAATTTAGCGGAACAGATACGCAGTATTTT. Translating it yields CASSEFSGTDTQYF. The entire variable domain, with the rest obtained from reference TRBV2 and TRBJ2-3, is as follows: EPEVTQTPSHQVTQMGQEVILRCVPISNHLYFYWYRQILGQKVEFLVSFYNNEISEKSEIFDDQFSVERPDGSNFTLKIRSTKLEDSAMYFCASSEFSGTDTQYFGPGTRLTVL.

This rearrangement joins TRBV12-3 or TRBV12-4 to TRBJ1-6; 7 nucleotides agree with TRBD1. CDR3 length: 13 residues. J was trimmed by 9 bases and V by 5 bases; bases with no gene match: 4. CDR3 amino acids: CASSRQGGSPLHF. DNA for the CDR3: TGTGCCAGCAGTCGACAGGGCGGTTCACCCCTCCACTTT.

The CDR3, as DNA: TGTGCCAGCCGCGTACGGGGGATAAATACTGAAGCTTTCTTT. Translation gives CASRVRGINTEAFF. This sequence joins TRBV6-2 or TRBV6-3 and TRBJ1-1; TRBD1 might be the D (5 bases). Trimming took 8 bases from V and 5 from J, leaving 18 bases between them. The CDR3 runs 14 residues. The germline V gene encodes CDR1 MNHEY and CDR2 SVGEGT.

The CDR3 nucleotides read TGTGCCAGCACGGGGCTATACGAGCAGTACTTC. This codes for CASTGLYEQYF. The chain is built from TRBV2 and TRBJ2-7; D tentatively fits TRBD1 or TRBD2 (5 bases each). In germline, CDR1 is SNHLY, CDR2 FYNNEI. CDR3 length equals 11 residues. Deletions cut 7 bases from V and 4 bases from J, with 8 bases between. The variable domain in full, with the rest retrieved from reference TRBV2 and TRBJ2-7, is EPEVTQTPSHQVTQMGQEVILRCVPISNHLYFYWYRQILGQKVEFLVSFYNNEISEKSEIFDDQFSVERPDGSNFTLKIRSTKLEDSAMYFCASTGLYEQYFGPGTRLTVT.

On this clonotype: The junction differs from germline at one of its ends, possibly a read error. The chain couples TRBV7-6 to TRBJ2-5, with TRBD1 identical over 10 bases. Per the germline V gene, CDR1 is SGHVS and CDR2 is FNYEAQ. The CDR3 length is 15 residues. This CDR3 reads CASSRGTGVGETQYF. The CDR3 DNA reads as TGTGCTAGCAGCCGTGGGACAGGGGTGGGAGAGACCCAGTACTTC.

The genes are TRBV7-6 and TRBJ2-7; TRBD2 might be the D (5 bases). This CDR3 region has 15 residues. Trimming stripped 4 bases from V and 0 bases from J, with 13 bases between. CDR1 is SGHVS, CDR2 FNYEAQ, per germline. The CDR3 DNA reads as TGTGCCAGCAGCTGGCAAGCGGATAGCTCCTACGAGCAGTACTTC. Protein sequence: CASSWQADSSYEQYF.

The chain links TRBV27 to TRBJ2-3; D is unresolved. CDR3 length: 13 residues. Germline V gives CDR1 MNHEY, CDR2 SMNVEV (reference sequence). Trimming stripped 6 bases from V and 0 bases from J, with 7 bases between. The CDR3 spells CASRVLSTDTQYF. The DNA of the CDR3 is TGTGCCAGCAGGGTCCTAAGCACAGATACGCAGTATTTT.

V and J are TRBV30 and TRBJ1-1; maybe TRBD1 (5 bases). V dropped 2 bases and J dropped 5 bases, with 15 bases sitting between them. CDR1 GTSNPN and CDR2 SVGIG come from the germline V gene (reference sequence). CDR3 length equals 14 residues. The CDR3 region is CAWSKGEFRTEAFF. In nucleotides, the CDR3 is TGTGCCTGGAGTAAAGGGGAGTTTAGAACTGAAGCTTTCTTT.

The chain is built from TRBV20-1 and TRBJ2-7; 8 bases fit TRBD1. Germline trimming cut 5 bases from V and 3 bases from J; bases unmatched to any gene: 6. The CDR3 is made up of 13 amino acids. Germline loops: CDR1 DFQATT, CDR2 SNEGSKA (reference sequence). CDR3: CSAGRDRFYEQYF. The CDR3 DNA reads TGCAGTGCTGGCCGGGACAGGTTCTACGAGCAGTACTTC.

The CDR3: CASSPGLAGADTQYF. The CDR3 nucleotides are TGTGCCAGCAGCCCGGGACTAGCGGGTGCAGATACGCAGTATTTT. The chain combines TRBV11-3 with TRBJ2-3; 12 nucleotides agree with TRBD2. Germline V lookup: CDR1 SGHNT, CDR2 YENEEA. CDR3 length: 15 residues. J lost 4 bases, V lost 5 bases, and 4 bases had no gene match.

The chain uses TRBV20-1 and TRBJ2-1, with D unclear. V shed 1 base and J shed 5 bases, with 15 bases lying between them. Germline lookup yields CDR1 DFQATT and CDR2 SNEGSKA (reference sequence). This CDR3 comprises 15 residues. CDR3 coding DNA: TGCAGTGCTAGAGTTAAGGACCTACTCCACAATGAGCAGTTCTTC. This codes for CSARVKDLLHNEQFF.

The V gene is TRBV29-1, the J gene TRBJ2-1, with D perhaps being TRBD1 or TRBD2 (5 bases each). Per germline, CDR1 SQVTM and CDR2 ANQGSEA. V was clipped by 7 bases and J by 8 bases, with 21 bases between them. The CDR3 covers 14 residues. This chain's CDR3 is CSAAPGPGEDEQFF. The CDR3, as DNA: TGCAGCGCTGCCCCGGGGCCAGGAGAGGATGAGCAGTTCTTC.

The rearrangement links TRBV30 to TRBJ2-7, with a weak D call TRBD1 (6 bases). Germline lookup yields CDR1 GTSNPN and CDR2 SVGIG (reference sequence). The CDR3 has 13 residues. V lost 2 bases and J 6 bases, leaving 14 bases between the germline ends. CDR3 sequence (DNA): TGTGCCTGGAGTATATCCAGGGGTAGCGAGCAGTACTTC. This encodes CAWSISRGSEQYF. The whole variable domain, remainder taken from reference TRBV30 and TRBJ2-7, is SQTIHQWPATLVQPVGSPLSLECTVEGTSNPNLYWYRQAAGRGLQLLFYSVGIGQISSEVPQNLSASRPQDRQFILSSKKLLLSDSGFYLCAWSISRGSEQYFGPGTRLTVT.